The source of this TCR beta chain is a study of blood T cell repertoires in COVID-19. About the research overall: Material from acute and convalescent COVID-19 was sourced from the United States, Italy and Spain. The analysed material was cDNA or gDNA that came from T cells, B-cell-depleted T cells, or PBMCs.

Methods used by the authors: Quantification of nucleated cells was approximated via reference gene primer amplification. The protocol was immunoSEQ multiplex PCR, while the TCRdb copy is restricted to in-frame clones and leaves out a portion. The DNA was the basis for D and trimming; V, J and clone size are from that table. The repertoire holds about 210,000 clones, with 80% to 90% as singletons. This receptor was identified in a man younger than 35 with active or convalescent COVID-19. Sequenced material: peripheral blood.

The CDR3 region has the DNA TGTGCCAGCAGCCTCGGCCAGCGACTACCTCGGAAGCAGTATTTT. Protein sequence: CASSLGQRLPRKQYF. V usage is TRBV3-1 (or the pseudogene TRBV3-2) and J usage is TRBJ2-3; tentative D call: TRBD2 (5 bases). CDR3 length: 15 residues. The V end lost 4 bases, the J end lost 11 bases, and 22 bases lay between the germline ends. The germline V gene has CDR1 LGHDT and CDR2 YNNKEL (reference sequence).